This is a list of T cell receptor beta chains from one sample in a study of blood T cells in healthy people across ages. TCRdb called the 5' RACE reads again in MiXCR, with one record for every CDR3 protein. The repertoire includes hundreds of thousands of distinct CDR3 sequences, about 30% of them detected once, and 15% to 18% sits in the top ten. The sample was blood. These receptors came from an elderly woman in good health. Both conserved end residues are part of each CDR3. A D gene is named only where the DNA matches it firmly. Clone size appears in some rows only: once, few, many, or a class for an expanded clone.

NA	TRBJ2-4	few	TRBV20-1	TGCAGTGCTAGAGGGGACTTAGCCAAAAACATTCAGTACTTC	CSARGDLAKNIQYF
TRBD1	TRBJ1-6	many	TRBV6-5	TGTGCCAGCAGGCTGGGACAGGGGGCGAATTCACCCCTCCACTTT	CASRLGQGANSPLHF
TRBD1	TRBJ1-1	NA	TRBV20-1	TGCAGTGCTTGGCCGGGACAGGGTATGAACACTGAAGCTTTCTTT	CSAWPGQGMNTEAFF
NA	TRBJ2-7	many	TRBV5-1	TGCGCCAGCAGCCCGGGACACCAACGCATCTACGAGCAGTACTTC	CASSPGHQRIYEQYF
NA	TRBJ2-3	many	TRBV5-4	TGTGCCAGCAGCTTGGGGGGCGCTAGCACAGATACGCAGTATTTT	CASSLGGASTDTQYF
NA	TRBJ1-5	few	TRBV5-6	TGTGCCAGCAGCCCCGCCGGGGGGGGAGGGTATCAGCCCCAGCATTTT	CASSPAGGGGYQPQHF
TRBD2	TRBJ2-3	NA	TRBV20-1	TGCAGTGCTCCTATAGCGGGGGGCACAGATACGCAGTATTTT	CSAPIAGGTDTQYF
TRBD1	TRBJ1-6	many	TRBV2	TGTGCCAGCAGTGAAAGGGACAGGGGTAATTCACCCCTCCACTTT	CASSERDRGNSPLHF
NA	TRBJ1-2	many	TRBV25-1	TGTGCCAGCAACTGGGGGTCGGGGGCGCAGGGCTACACCTTC	CASNWGSGAQGYTF
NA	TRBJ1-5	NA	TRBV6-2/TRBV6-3	TGTGCCAGCAGTAAGACAGACTTGAGCAATCAGCCCCAGCATTTT	CASSKTDLSNQPQHF
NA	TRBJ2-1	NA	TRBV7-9	TGTGCCAGCAGCTCGGTGGGAGATGAGCAGTTCTTC	CASSSVGDEQFF
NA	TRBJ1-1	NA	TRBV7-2	TGTGCCAGCAGCTTAGCCGCCAGGATGAACACTGAAGCTTTCTTT	CASSLAARMNTEAFF
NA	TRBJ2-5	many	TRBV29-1	TGCAGCCTCCGGTTGGCGGGGTTGGAGACCCAGTACTTC	CSLRLAGLETQYF
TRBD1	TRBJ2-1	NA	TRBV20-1	TGCAGTGCGGCAACAGGGGATGAGCAGTTCTTC	CSAATGDEQFF
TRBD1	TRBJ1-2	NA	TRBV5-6	TGTGCCAGCAGCCGAATTTCCGGACAGGGCGCCACCGAGGGCTACACCTTC	CASSRISGQGATEGYTF
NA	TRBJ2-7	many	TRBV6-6	TGTGCCAGCAGTTATGGGTTCGGCTCCACCTACGAGCAGTACTTC	CASSYGFGSTYEQYF
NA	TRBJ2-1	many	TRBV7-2	TGTGCCAGCAGCCCCGCAAAGGCGGCTGGGGGGCTGTTCTTC	CASSPAKAAGGLFF
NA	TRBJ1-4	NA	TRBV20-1	TGCAGTGCCCGAACACTTGAAAAACTGTTTTTT	CSARTLEKLFF
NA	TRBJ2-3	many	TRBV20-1	TGCAGTGCTAGCCGGTCTGAGAATACGCAGTATTTT	CSASRSENTQYF
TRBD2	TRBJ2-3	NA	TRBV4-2	TGTGCCAGCAGCGTCACGGTAGGGATAGCGGGAGGGACAGATACGCAGTATTTT	CASSVTVGIAGGTDTQYF
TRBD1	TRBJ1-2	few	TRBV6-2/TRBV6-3	TGTGCCAGCAGTTTTGCAGGGGGCTATGATGGCTACACCTTC	CASSFAGGYDGYTF
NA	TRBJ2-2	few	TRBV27	TGTGCCAGCCAGGACGGGACCGGGGAGCTGTTTTTT	CASQDGTGELFF
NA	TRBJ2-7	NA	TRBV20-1	TGCAGTGCTAGTCCTTCACGCTACGAGCAGTACTTC	CSASPSRYEQYF
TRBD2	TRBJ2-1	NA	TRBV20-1	TGCAGTCTGCTGACTAGCGGGGCCCCGGGGGAGACCCAGTTCTTC	CSLLTSGAPGETQFF
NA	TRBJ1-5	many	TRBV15	TGTGCCACCAGCAGGGGAGGGGGGAGCAATCAGCCCCAGCATTTT	CATSRGGGSNQPQHF
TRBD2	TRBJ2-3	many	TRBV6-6	TGTGCCAGCAGCCCCGAGCGGGGGGTTAGCACAGATACGCAGTATTTT	CASSPERGVSTDTQYF
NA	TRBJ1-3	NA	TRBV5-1	TGCGCCAGCAGCGGGGTCCCGGGGTCCTTCTCTGGAAACACCTTATATTTT	CASSGVPGSFSGNTLYF
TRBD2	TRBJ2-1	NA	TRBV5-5	TGTGCCAGCAGCCTAGCGGGGGGTTCCTACGAGCAGTTCTTC	CASSLAGGSYEQFF
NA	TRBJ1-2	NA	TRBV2	TGTGCCAGCAAATATCAGCAATATAACTATGGCTACACCTTC	CASKYQQYNYGYTF
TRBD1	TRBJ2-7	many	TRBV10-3	TGTGCCATCAGGGGGGACAGGGGTGGCTACGAGCAGTACTTC	CAIRGDRGGYEQYF
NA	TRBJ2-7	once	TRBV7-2	TGTGCCAGCAGCGTTACAGATCACGAGCAGTACTTC	CASSVTDHEQYF
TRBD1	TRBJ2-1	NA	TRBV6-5	TGTGCCAGCAGTCAAGGTGGGCGCACAGGGGTTCAGTTCTTC	CASSQGGRTGVQFF
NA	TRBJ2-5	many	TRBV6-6	TGTGCCAGCAACCCCCCGGTTAGAGGGACCCAAGAGACCCAGTACTTC	CASNPPVRGTQETQYF
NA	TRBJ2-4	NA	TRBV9	TGTGCCAGCGGCGTAACACAGGGTGACATTCAGTACTTC	CASGVTQGDIQYF
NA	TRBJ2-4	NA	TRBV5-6	TGTGCCAGCAGCCGATCTGACAGACTAGCCAAAAACATTCAGTACTTC	CASSRSDRLAKNIQYF
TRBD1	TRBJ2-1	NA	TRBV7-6	TGTGCCAGCAGCTTAGTTAGTGGGACAGCAGCTAACAATGAGCAGTTCTTC	CASSLVSGTAANNEQFF
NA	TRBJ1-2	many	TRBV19	TGTGCCAGTATCTTGACAGGAGACTCTAACTATGGCTACACCTTC	CASILTGDSNYGYTF
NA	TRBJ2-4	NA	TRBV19	TGTGCCAGTAGTATTCGTGGCATTCAGTACTTC	CASSIRGIQYF
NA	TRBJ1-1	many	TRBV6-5	TGTGCCAGCAGTTACCCACCACTGACTTTCTTT	CASSYPPLTFF
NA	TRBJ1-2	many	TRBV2	TGTGCCAGCAGTGAAGTTTCCCAGGGAGGCTACACCTTC	CASSEVSQGGYTF
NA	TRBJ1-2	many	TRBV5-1	TGCGCCAGCAGCTTAAACGGGGACTATGGCTACACCTTC	CASSLNGDYGYTF
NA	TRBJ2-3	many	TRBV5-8	TGTGCCAGCAGCCTGATCAGGGGGGCCGATACGCAGTATTTT	CASSLIRGADTQYF
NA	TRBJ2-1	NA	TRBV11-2	TGTGCCAGCAGCTCTGGGGACACCTCCTACAATGAGCAGTTCTTC	CASSSGDTSYNEQFF
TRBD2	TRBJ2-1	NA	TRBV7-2	TGTGCCAGCCGCACCGCGGGGGGGCCCTATGAGCAGTTCTTC	CASRTAGGPYEQFF
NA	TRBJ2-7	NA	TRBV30	TGTGCCTGGAGTGTAGTAGAGGCATTAGGCGAGCAGTACTTC	CAWSVVEALGEQYF
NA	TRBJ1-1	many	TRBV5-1	TGCGCCAGCAGCCTTCTCAGTGCGAACACTGAAGCTTTCTTT	CASSLLSANTEAFF
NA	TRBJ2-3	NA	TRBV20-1	TGCAGTGTTGGCAGGGGCACAGATACGCAGTATTTT	CSVGRGTDTQYF
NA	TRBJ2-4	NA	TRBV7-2	TGTGCCAGCAGCTTGGTGGGGGGACCAAACATTCAGTACTTC	CASSLVGGPNIQYF
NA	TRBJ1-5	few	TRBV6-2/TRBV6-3	TGTGCCAGCAGTTACACAGACAGGAATCAGCCCCAGCATTTT	CASSYTDRNQPQHF
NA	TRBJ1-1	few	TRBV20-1	TGCAGTGCTAGAGGACTCGATAGGACTGAAGCTTTCTTT	CSARGLDRTEAFF
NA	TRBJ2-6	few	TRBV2	TGTGCCAGCAGCCGAATTTCTGGGGCCAACGTCCTGACTTTC	CASSRISGANVLTF
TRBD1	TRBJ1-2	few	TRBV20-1	TGCAGTGCTAGACCCTCCGGGACAGATGGCTACACCTTC	CSARPSGTDGYTF
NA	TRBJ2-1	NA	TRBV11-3	TGTGCCAGCAGCCCGGTTCATGCATCGGATGAGCAGTTCTTC	CASSPVHASDEQFF
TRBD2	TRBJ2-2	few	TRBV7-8	TGTGCCAGCAGCTGGGGGCGGGGGGCCACCGGGGAGCTGTTTTTT	CASSWGRGATGELFF
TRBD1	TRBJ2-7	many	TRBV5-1	TGCGCCAGCAGCTTGGCCGGGGGACAGGGGGCTGATGAGCAGTACTTC	CASSLAGGQGADEQYF